These T cell receptor beta chains were read from a single sample in a study of radiotherapy plus CTLA-4 blockade in lung cancer. TCRdb's copy holds only in-frame clones and misses some; the assay was immunoSEQ multiplex PCR. The data hold about 77,000 clones, with nearly 75% observed a single time. This specimen was peripheral blood, taken from a patient treated with radiotherapy plus ipilimumab. The receptors come from a human donor with non-small cell lung cancer whose response to radiotherapy plus ipilimumab could not be evaluated. Each CDR3 is given with its conserved first and last residue. A D gene is named only where the DNA matches it firmly. Not every row has a clone size; where given, it reads once, few, many or a size class.

v_gene	d_gene	abundance	j_gene	CDR3aa	CDR3nt
TRBV10-3	TRBD1	few	TRBJ1-6	CAISEQGAGNSPLHF	TGTGCCATCAGTGAGCAGGGGGCAGGTAATTCACCCCTCCACTTT
TRBV14	TRBD2	.	TRBJ2-4	CASSPVAGGRNIQYF	TGTGCCAGCAGCCCAGTAGCGGGGGGGAGAAACATTCAGTACTTC
TRBV7-2	.	.	TRBJ1-4	CASSLSPRNEKLFF	TGTGCCAGCAGCTTATCCCCTCGTAATGAAAAACTGTTTTTT
TRBV5-1	TRBD2	.	TRBJ2-7	CASSLGSGGAYEQYF	TGCGCCAGCAGCTTGGGTAGCGGGGGGGCCTACGAGCAGTACTTC
TRBV19	.	.	TRBJ1-5	CASSIALNQPQHF	TGTGCCAGTAGTATAGCCCTAAATCAGCCCCAGCATTTT
TRBV14	.	.	TRBJ2-3	CASSPLQSTDTQYF	TGTGCCAGCAGCCCTCTTCAGAGCACAGATACGCAGTATTTT
TRBV11-3	.	.	TRBJ2-3	CAFKGRGASTDTQYF	TGTGCCTTCAAGGGCCGGGGGGCTAGCACAGATACGCAGTATTTT
TRBV14	TRBD2	.	TRBJ2-5	CASSQDPPDWTSGYQETQYF	TGTGCCAGCAGCCAAGATCCCCCGGACTGGACTAGCGGGTACCAAGAGACCCAGTACTTC
TRBV7-2	.	few	TRBJ2-5	CASSLLRGRTQYF	TGTGCCAGCAGCTTATTACGGGGGAGGACCCAGTACTTC
TRBV18	TRBD2	.	TRBJ2-1	CASSPGLGGGEQFF	TGTGCCAGCTCACCGGGACTAGGTGGGGGTGAGCAGTTCTTC
TRBV11-1	TRBD1	.	TRBJ1-1	CASSHGTGLAFF	TGTGCCAGCAGCCACGGGACAGGGCTTGCTTTCTTT
TRBV7-9	.	.	TRBJ2-7	CASSFLTQGQTYEQYF	TGTGCCAGCAGCTTTCTCACCCAGGGACAAACCTACGAGCAGTACTTC
TRBV6-6	.	once	TRBJ1-5	CASSYGQGNQPQHF	TGTGCCAGCAGTTATGGGCAGGGCAATCAGCCCCAGCATTTT